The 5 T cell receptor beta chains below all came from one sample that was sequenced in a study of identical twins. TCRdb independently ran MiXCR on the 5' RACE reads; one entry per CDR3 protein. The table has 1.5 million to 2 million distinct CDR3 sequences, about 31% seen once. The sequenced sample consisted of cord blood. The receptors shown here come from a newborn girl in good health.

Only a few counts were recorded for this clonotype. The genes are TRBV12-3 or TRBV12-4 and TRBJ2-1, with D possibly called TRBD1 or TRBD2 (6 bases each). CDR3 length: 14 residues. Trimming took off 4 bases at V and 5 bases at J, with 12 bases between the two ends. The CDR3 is CASSWGRGNNEQFF. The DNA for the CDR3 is TGTGCCAGCAGTTGGGGGCGGGGAAACAATGAGCAGTTCTTC.

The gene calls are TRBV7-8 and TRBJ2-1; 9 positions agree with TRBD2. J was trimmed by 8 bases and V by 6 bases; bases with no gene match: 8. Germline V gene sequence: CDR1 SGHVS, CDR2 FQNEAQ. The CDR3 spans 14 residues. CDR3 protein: CASRYGSGGYEQFF. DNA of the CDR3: TGTGCCAGCAGGTACGGAAGCGGGGGGTATGAGCAGTTCTTC.

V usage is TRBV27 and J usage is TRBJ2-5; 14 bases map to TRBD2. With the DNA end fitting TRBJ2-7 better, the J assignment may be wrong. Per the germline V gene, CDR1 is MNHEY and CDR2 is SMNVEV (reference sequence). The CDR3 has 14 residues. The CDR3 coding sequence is TGTGCCACCGGGAGACTAGCGGGAGGGTACGAGCAGTACTTC. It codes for CATGRLAGGYEQYF.

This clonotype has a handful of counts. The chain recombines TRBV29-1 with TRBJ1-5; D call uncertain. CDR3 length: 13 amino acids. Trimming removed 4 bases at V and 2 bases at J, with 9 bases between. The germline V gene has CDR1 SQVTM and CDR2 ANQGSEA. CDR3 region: CSVVYARNQPQHF. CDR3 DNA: TGCAGCGTTGTGTACGCTCGCAATCAGCCCCAGCATTTT.

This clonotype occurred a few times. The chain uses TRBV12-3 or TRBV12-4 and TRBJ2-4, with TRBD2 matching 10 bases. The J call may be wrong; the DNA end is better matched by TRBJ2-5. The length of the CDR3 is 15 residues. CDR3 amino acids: CASSLTSGVRETQYF. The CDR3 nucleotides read TGTGCCAGCAGTTTAACTAGCGGGGTTCGTGAGACCCAGTACTTC.